This T cell receptor (beta chain) was identified during a study of blood T cell repertoires in COVID-19. Study in general: Nucleic acid was either cDNA or gDNA, and it came from T cells, B-cell-depleted T cells, or PBMCs.

As originally analysed: From reference gene primer amplification, estimates of nucleated cell counts were derived. The table came from immunoSEQ multiplex PCR; TCRdb's copy has only in-frame clones and leaves some out. That table furnishes V, J and clone size, whereas the DNA furnished D and trimming. Here the sample spans approximately 100,000 clones, 75% to 90% being singletons. Material for sequencing was peripheral blood. The receptor's source is a woman of 80 years or more with acute or convalescent COVID-19.

CDR3 DNA sequence: TGCGCCAGCAGCTTGGCCCTTGACAGCCGCTCCTACGAGCAGTACTTC. Translating gives CASSLALDSRSYEQYF. The chain is built from TRBV5-1 and TRBJ2-7; perhaps TRBD1 as D (5 bases). Trimming cost V 0 bases and J 0 bases, with 13 bases left between them. From germline, CDR1 is SGHRS and CDR2 YFSETQ. The CDR3 covers 16 residues.